The rows below give T cell receptor beta chains drawn from one sample of a study of CD8 T cells in ankylosing spondylitis. TCRdb used MiXCR to reprocess the 5' RACE reads, holding one entry per CDR3 protein. The repertoire includes 300,000 to 400,000 distinct CDR3 sequences, approximately 20% of them detected once, and about 15% sits in the top ten. Material for sequencing was blood, either unsorted or a sorted T cell fraction (not recorded which). Source of these receptors: a male donor with ankylosing spondylitis. Each CDR3 is given with its conserved first and last residue. D genes are given only for firm matches. Clone sizes are given selectively: once, few, many, or a class where the clone is expanded.

size: -
V: TRBV5-1
J: TRBJ2-1
D: TRBD2
DNA: TGCGCCAGCAGCATAATGGGACTAGCGGGAGATATCCCCCCCTCCTACAATGAGCAGTTCTTC
CDR3: CASSIMGLAGDIPPSYNEQFF

size: many
V: TRBV29-1
J: TRBJ2-5
D: -
DNA: TGCAGCGACAACCCTGCTGGACAAGAGACCCAGTACTTC
CDR3: CSDNPAGQETQYF

size: -
V: TRBV6-1
J: TRBJ2-3
D: -
DNA: TGTGCCAGCTCTCGGGAATACACAGATACGCAGTATTTT
CDR3: CASSREYTDTQYF

size: few
V: TRBV4-2
J: TRBJ2-5
D: -
DNA: TGTGCCAGCAGCTCAGGGCGGCGAGGCCGGGAGACCCAGTACTTC
CDR3: CASSSGRRGRETQYF

size: -
V: TRBV5-5
J: TRBJ1-2
D: -
DNA: TGTGCCAGCAGCTTGGGATTAGGGGACGGAGACTATGGCTACACCTTC
CDR3: CASSLGLGDGDYGYTF

size: -
V: TRBV12-3/TRBV12-4
J: TRBJ2-5
D: -
DNA: TGTGCCAGCAGTTTTAGAGGGAGAGGAGAAGAGACCCAGTACTTC
CDR3: CASSFRGRGEETQYF

size: -
V: TRBV7-8
J: TRBJ2-1
D: TRBD2
DNA: TGTGCCAGCAGCGCTTGGACTAGCGGGAGTAATGAGCAGTTCTTC
CDR3: CASSAWTSGSNEQFF

size: -
V: TRBV9
J: TRBJ2-7
D: TRBD2
DNA: TGTGCCAGCAGCGTAGCTCCGGGAGGAACCTACGAGCAGTACTTC
CDR3: CASSVAPGGTYEQYF

size: few
V: TRBV12-3/TRBV12-4
J: TRBJ2-3
D: -
DNA: TGTGCCAGCAGTTTAAGGTTAAACACAGATACGCAGTATTTT
CDR3: CASSLRLNTDTQYF

size: few
V: TRBV6-5
J: TRBJ2-7
D: TRBD2
DNA: TGTGCCAGCAGTTACTCGGGGCGGGAGGGTTACGAGCAGTACTTC
CDR3: CASSYSGREGYEQYF

size: few
V: TRBV12-3/TRBV12-4
J: TRBJ1-2
D: -
DNA: TGTGCCAGCAGTTTAAGGGTAGGCGGTGGCTACACCTTC
CDR3: CASSLRVGGGYTF

size: -
V: TRBV20-1
J: TRBJ2-3
D: -
DNA: TGCAGTGCTAGGAGGGCCCCCGCAGATACGCAGTATTTT
CDR3: CSARRAPADTQYF

size: few
V: TRBV6-1
J: TRBJ2-2
D: -
DNA: TGTGCCAGCAGTGACGAGGGTGCCCCGAACACCGGGGAGCTGTTTTTT
CDR3: CASSDEGAPNTGELFF

size: -
V: TRBV7-3
J: TRBJ1-3
D: -
DNA: TGTGCCGGGCCCGACTCCCACTCTGGAAACACCATATATTTT
CDR3: CAGPDSHSGNTIYF

size: few
V: TRBV20-1
J: TRBJ2-1
D: TRBD2
DNA: TGCAGTGCCTATGGTGGGCTAGCGGGAGATATCGATGAGCAGTTCTTC
CDR3: CSAYGGLAGDIDEQFF

size: -
V: TRBV18
J: TRBJ2-7
D: TRBD1
DNA: TGTGCCAGCTCACCACGGTATCGGACAGGGGCCTACGAGCAGTACTTC
CDR3: CASSPRYRTGAYEQYF

size: few
V: TRBV12-3/TRBV12-4
J: TRBJ2-3
D: -
DNA: TGTGCCAGCATCCCAGGGACAGATACGCAGTATTTT
CDR3: CASIPGTDTQYF

size: -
V: TRBV20-1
J: TRBJ2-4
D: TRBD2
DNA: TGCAGTGCCGTAGCGGGAGGGGACAAAAACATTCAGTACTTC
CDR3: CSAVAGGDKNIQYF

size: -
V: TRBV7-2
J: TRBJ2-7
D: -
DNA: TGTGCCAGCAGATTCGCTTACGAGCAGTACTTC
CDR3: CASRFAYEQYF

size: few
V: TRBV12-3/TRBV12-4
J: TRBJ2-2
D: -
DNA: TGTGCCAGCAGGCCTACAGGGACCGGGGAGCTGTTTTTT
CDR3: CASRPTGTGELFF

size: few
V: TRBV20-1
J: TRBJ2-1
D: TRBD2
DNA: TGCAGTGCGAACGGGGCGGGAGGATTCTACAATGAGCAGTTCTTC
CDR3: CSANGAGGFYNEQFF

size: -
V: TRBV7-2
J: TRBJ1-1
D: -
DNA: TGTGCCAGCCGTGATAGTTCGGGGGCTTTCTTT
CDR3: CASRDSSGAFF

size: -
V: TRBV19
J: TRBJ2-7
D: -
DNA: TGTGCCAGTAGCCCTAGGTTAGGGGACTACGAGCAGTACTTC
CDR3: CASSPRLGDYEQYF

size: -
V: TRBV5-1
J: TRBJ1-3
D: -
DNA: TGCGCCAGCAGCTTGGATGGTGTGGAAATCTCTGGAAACACCATATATTTT
CDR3: CASSLDGVEISGNTIYF

size: -
V: TRBV5-1
J: TRBJ1-4
D: -
DNA: TGCGCCAGCAGCTTGGCTGGGATCGAGGAAAAACTGTTTTTT
CDR3: CASSLAGIEEKLFF

size: few
V: TRBV10-3
J: TRBJ2-5
D: TRBD2
DNA: TGTGCCATCAGTGAGGTTAGCGGGAGTAAAGAGACCCAGTACTTC
CDR3: CAISEVSGSKETQYF

size: few
V: TRBV24-1
J: TRBJ1-5
D: -
DNA: TGTGCCAAAAGGGGGGCTAGCAATCAGCCCCAGCATTTT
CDR3: CAKRGASNQPQHF

size: few
V: TRBV20-1
J: TRBJ2-3
D: TRBD2
DNA: TGCAGTGCAGCCTCTAGCGGGAGGGCCGCAGATACGCAGTATTTT
CDR3: CSAASSGRAADTQYF